The subject of this entry is one TCR beta chain. Its antigen is not identified. The V gene end was trimmed by 3 bases and the J gene end by 10 bases; junction bases not matched to a gene: 5. The CDR3 has 13 residues. Germline V gene data show CDR1 as DFQATT and CDR2 as SNEGSKA (reference sequence). Sample-barcoded 5' priming and a J-beta primer mix drove a second PCR of about 6 to 12 cycles. TCRdb recomputed calls from the 5' RACE reads with MiXCR, one row per CDR3 protein. The table shows 1,800,000 or so distinct CDR3 sequences, with around 42% occurring only once. This sample is part of a study of blood T cells in healthy people across ages. Regarding the study as a whole: Expanded clonotype changes were possibly confounded by unknown donor CMV status.

A minimum of 6 million PBMCs was isolated per sample. This receptor was obtained from a human donor in good health. V gene TRBV20-1 combines with J gene TRBJ1-6, with TRBD1 matching over 8 bases. The sequenced sample was blood. DNA of the CDR3: TGCAGTGCTAGTCAGGGGGCGAACTCACCCCTCCACTTT. Encoded protein: CSASQGANSPLHF.